This TCR beta chain emerged from a study of regulatory T cells in long-lasting Graves disease. V shed 4 bases and J shed 0 bases, with 15 bases lying between them. Germline V lookup: CDR1 SEHNR, CDR2 FQNEAQ (reference sequence). The CDR3 extends over 16 amino acids. Time point reported: newly diagnosed GD, antithyroid drugs for less than 3 months. PBMC-derived RNA was used for the TCR library. This clonotype was detected ten times or more. iRepertoire HTBI primers and Arm-PCR of CDR3 regions built TCR beta libraries. TCRdb processed the multiplex PCR reads anew with MiXCR; each CDR3 protein has one entry. Of 400,000 to 500,000 distinct CDR3 sequences listed, approximately 16% were seen once; the top ten hold roughly 7.7%. These sequences were also reported in another study, on T cells in Graves' hyperthyroidism and ophthalmopathy.

The chain employs TRBV7-9 and TRBJ1-1; weak D call: TRBD1 (6 bases). The source is a woman between 40 and 55 years old with Graves disease. The sample consisted of peripheral blood mononuclear cells (PBMCs), taken at new diagnosis, from a patient treated with antithyroid drugs. This CDR3 is CASSSTGRGMNTEAFF. DNA of the CDR3: TGTGCCAGCAGCTCCACAGGGCGCGGCATGAACACTGAAGCTTTCTTT.